One TCR beta chain is described in this entry. The antigen is undetermined. Germline assignment: CDR1 SEHNR and CDR2 FQNEAQ (reference sequence). V lost 4 bases, J lost 2 bases, and 17 bases stayed unmatched. CDR3 length: 19 amino acids. The source of the sample is a study of cytomegalovirus exposure and HLA in healthy donors. The study's findings and limits: Using a false discovery rate of 0.05, a later analysis showed that approximately 17,000 TCR beta sequences were associated with HLA alleles. With later analysis, a missense DCLRE1C variant became linked to TCR beta V- and J-gene trimming.

This cohort consisted of healthy bone marrow donors. Likely unrecorded immune exposures existed in these nominally healthy donors. Primers for the PCR totalled 60 Vbeta and 13 Jbeta. The method was immunoSEQ multiplex PCR; TCRdb's version includes in-frame clones alone and lacks a portion of them. The top ten hold around 1.9% of the sample, which has about 130,000 clones, about 80% seen once. The receptor was isolated from a woman aged 45-65 years in good health and CMV-seronegative. V usage is TRBV7-9 and J usage is TRBJ2-5, with TRBD1 matching 9 bases. The source material was PBMCs. The CDR3 loop is CASSYGGYGWTGVQETQYF. As DNA, the CDR3 is TGTGCCAGCAGCTACGGGGGGTATGGCTGGACAGGGGTACAAGAGACCCAGTACTTC. Full variable domain (missing parts from reference TRBV7-9 and TRBJ2-5): DTGVSQNPRHKITKRGQNVTFRCDPISEHNRLYWYRQTLGQGPEFLTYFQNEAQLEKSRLLSDRFSAERPKGSFSTLEIQRTEQGDSAMYLCASSYGGYGWTGVQETQYFGPGTRLLVL.